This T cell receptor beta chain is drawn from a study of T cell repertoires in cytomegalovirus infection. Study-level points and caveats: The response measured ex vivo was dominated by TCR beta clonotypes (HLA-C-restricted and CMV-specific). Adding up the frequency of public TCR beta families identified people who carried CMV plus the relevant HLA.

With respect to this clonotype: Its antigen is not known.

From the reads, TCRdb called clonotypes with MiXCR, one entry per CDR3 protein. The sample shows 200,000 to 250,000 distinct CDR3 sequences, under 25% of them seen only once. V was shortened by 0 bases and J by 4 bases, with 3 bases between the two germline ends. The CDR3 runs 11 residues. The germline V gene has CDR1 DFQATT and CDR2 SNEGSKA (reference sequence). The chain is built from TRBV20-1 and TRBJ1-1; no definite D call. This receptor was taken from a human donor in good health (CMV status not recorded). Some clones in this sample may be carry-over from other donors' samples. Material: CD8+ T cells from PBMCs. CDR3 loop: CSAREITEAFF. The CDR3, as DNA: TGCAGTGCTAGAGAGATCACTGAAGCTTTCTTT.